This T cell receptor beta chain came from a study of spatial heterogeneity in lung cancer. Study as a whole: There were, on average, more than nine raw-read appearances for each unique TCR and UMI combination. General study points: Tumor TCRs that were ubiquitous and expanded showed up in blood more at resection than follow-up.

Individually, TCR cDNA molecules were each labelled with a unique molecular identifier. TCRdb fed the 5' RACE reads into MiXCR, producing one record per CDR3 protein. The table records about 40,000 distinct CDR3 sequences, 4% to 6% of them present only once. Looked up from germline, CDR1 is SGHTA and CDR2 is FQGNSA. J was trimmed by 2 bases and V by 4 bases; bases with no gene match: 5. This CDR3 region has 15 residues. This clonotype has ten or more counts. Its antigen is as yet unknown. This sample's time point: sample taken at primary tumor resection. Material for sequencing was whole RNA from tumor, nontumor lung or frozen PBMC, left unsorted. Patients with untreated early-stage non-small cell lung cancer, numbering around 72, were the donors.

The chain couples TRBV7-2 to TRBJ2-7, with 10 positions matching TRBD1. The sample consisted of PBMCs, taken at surgery. The TCR comes from a female donor with early-stage non-small cell lung cancer. CDR3 in amino acids: CASSSTGTGAYEQYF. The CDR3, as DNA: TGTGCCAGCAGCTCAACCGGGACAGGGGCCTACGAGCAGTACTTC.